The 13 T cell receptor beta chains given below trace back to one sample, sequenced in a study of tissue T cells after allogeneic stem cell transplantation. Time point of the sample: mouse harvest day 7 after allogeneic transplant. Each mouse received 10^7 T-cell-depleted marrow cells plus 10^6 splenic CD5+ T cells by tail vein. Repertoires were generated with immunoSEQ multiplex PCR, while TCRdb's copy carries only in-frame clones and drops some. The sample contains thousands of clones, 52% of which appear only once. Source material: spleen. The receptors stem from a female BALB/c mouse given C57BL/6 T cells with graft-versus-host disease after an allogeneic hematopoietic cell transplant.

In regard to this clone: Gene names and germline refer to mouse. The read stops 1 residue short of the end of the CDR3; the missing end is completed from the germline J gene. The J gene is TRBJ2-3, the V gene TRBV16, with TRBD2 matching over 10 bases. CDR3 length: 13 residues. CDR1 and CDR2 (germline): SGHSA, FRNQAP. J was trimmed by 3 bases and V by 7 bases; bases with no gene match: 1. This CDR3 is CASKTGGAETLYF. Partial CDR3 DNA: TGTGCAAGCAAGACTGGGGGGGCAGAAACGCTGTAT.

Note on this clone: Gene names denote mouse genes. Read data end 1 residue before the CDR3 end; the end is taken from the germline J gene. The rearrangement joins TRBV16 to TRBJ2-3, with a weak D call TRBD2 (7 bases). The CDR3 is made up of 15 amino acids. Trimming took off 3 bases at V and 3 bases at J, with 13 bases between the two ends. CDR1 is SGHSA, CDR2 FRNQAP, per germline. CDR3 amino acids: CASSFWGAQAETLYF. The CDR3 bases that were read are TGTGCAAGCAGCTTTTGGGGGGCGCAGGCAGAAACGCTGTAT.

This clone is a singleton in its sample. These gene names are mouse names. The sequenced fragment ends 1 residue before the CDR3 boundary, so the rest is inferred from the germline J gene. The gene calls are TRBV14 and TRBJ2-4; D remains ambiguous. Germline values: CDR1 SGHDT, CDR2 FRDEAV. V lost 5 bases and J lost 0, with 4 bases in between. This CDR3 contains 12 residues. CDR3 amino acids: CASSHSQNTLYF. CDR3 DNA, as far as it was read: TGTGCCAGCAGCCATAGTCAAAACACCTTGTAC.

For this clone: Gene names and germline match the mouse. Sequencing ends 1 residue short of the CDR3 end; the germline J gene provides the rest. The rearrangement links TRBV16 to TRBJ1-2; D gene uncertain. This CDR3 is built from 13 residues. Trimming stripped 6 bases from V and 3 bases from J, with 11 bases between. CDR1 is SGHSA and CDR2 is FRNQAP in the germline V gene. The CDR3 bases that were read are TGTGCAAGCAGACGGAATATATACTCCGACTACACC. It translates to CASRRNIYSDYT. The whole CDR3 protein reads CASRRNIYSDYTF.

This clone was found once. Gene names are mouse gene names. The read gets to within 1 residue of the CDR3 end, and the germline J gene fills in the rest. The chain carries TRBV19 and TRBJ2-4, with TRBD2 matching over 8 bases. With 0 bases clipped from V and 1 base from J, the junction kept 4 bases outside the gene matches. From germline, CDR1 is FNHDT and CDR2 SITEND (reference sequence). CDR3 size: 16 residues. CDR3 sequence reads: CASSIGWGAGQNTLYF. CDR3 DNA (partial): TGTGCCAGCAGTATAGGCTGGGGGGCTGGTCAAAACACCTTGTAC.

Only a few counts were recorded for this clone. Gene and germline names: mouse. With the read ending 1 residue before the CDR3 end, the germline J gene is used to fill in that end. The V call is TRBV15, the J call TRBJ2-7; 10 positions match TRBD2. The V gene end was trimmed by 6 bases and the J gene end by 5 bases; junction bases not matched to a gene: 4. Germline V gives CDR1 SGHND, CDR2 FRSKSL. CDR3 length equals 13 residues. CDR3 bases read: TGTGCCAGCAGGTCTGGGGGGGCGCATGAACAGTAC. Encoded protein: CASRSGGAHEQY. The full-length CDR3 reads as CASRSGGAHEQYF.

Worth noting for this clone: Mouse names are used for the genes. From the germline J gene comes the end of the CDR3, since the read stops 1 residue before it. The chain carries TRBV26 and TRBJ1-4, with 9 positions matching TRBD1. With V trimmed by 2 bases and J by 7 bases, 2 bases remained unmatched. CDR1 is KGHPV and CDR2 is FQNQEV in the germline V gene (reference sequence). This CDR3 has 14 residues. CDR3 DNA (partial): TGTGCCAGCAGTCTGGGACAGGGGACCGAAAGATTATTT. The encoded protein is CASSLGQGTERLF. The CDR3 in full is CASSLGQGTERLFF.

Comment on this clone: The germline and genes are mouse ones. Read data end 1 residue before the CDR3 end; the end is taken from the germline J gene. The chain joins TRBV29 to TRBJ2-3, with 9 bases aligning to TRBD1. Unmatched junction bases numbered 0, after V lost 6 bases and J lost 8 bases. This CDR3 is built from 11 residues. Germline V gives CDR1 MSHET, CDR2 SYDVDS. CDR3 DNA, as far as it was read: TGTGCTAGCAGGGGACAGGGAACGCTGTAT. It yields the protein CASRGQGTLY. The full CDR3 reads CASRGQGTLYF. The whole variable domain, remainder taken from reference TRBV29 and TRBJ2-3, is DMKVTQMPRYLIKRMGENVLLECGQDMSHETMYWYRQDPGLGLQLIYISYDVDSNSEGDIPKGYRVSRKKREHFSLILDSAKTNQTSVYFCASRGQGTLYFGSGTRLTVL.

About this clone itself: Gene names and germline refer to mouse. The CDR3 goes on 1 residue after the read ends, and that part is filled in from the germline J gene. V is TRBV20 and J is TRBJ1-4, with 8 bases that match TRBD1. The ends lost 6 bases at V and 0 bases at J; junction bases unmatched: 6. The CDR3 consists of 15 residues. Germline values: CDR1 GFQATS, CDR2 STVNSAI. The sequenced part of the CDR3 DNA is TGTGGTGCAAAACAGGGGGTCTTTTCCAACGAAAGATTATTT. This encodes CGAKQGVFSNERLF. The complete CDR3 protein is CGAKQGVFSNERLFF.

On this clone: The genes and germline here are from mouse. Sequencing ends 1 residue short of the CDR3 end; the germline J gene provides the rest. The chain is built from TRBV24 and TRBJ1-3; TRBD1 matches at 8 bases. Per germline, CDR1 KGHTA and CDR2 FRNEEI. Trimming removed 2 bases from V and 0 bases from J; junction bases left unmatched: 0. The CDR3 covers 15 residues. The CDR3 DNA, read in part, is TGTGCCAGCAGTCTGGGACAGGGTTCTGGAAATACGCTCTAT. Its translation: CASSLGQGSGNTLY. The entire CDR3 reads CASSLGQGSGNTLYF.

Notes on this clone: Genes here carry mouse names. The missing CDR3 end, 1 residue past where the read stops, is filled in from the germline J gene. The chain carries TRBV17 and TRBJ1-1; 7 nucleotides align to TRBD1. V trimming: 5 bases; J trimming: 1 base; junction bases outside the gene matches: 1. The V gene's germline CDR1 is MNHDT and CDR2 YYDKIL. This CDR3 is built from 13 residues. The CDR3 DNA, read in part, is TGTGCTAGCAGTCGGGACAGGAACACAGAAGTCTTC. It translates to CASSRDRNTEVF. The full CDR3 protein reads CASSRDRNTEVFF.

In regard to this clone: Genes and germline come from the mouse. Read sequence stops 1 residue before the CDR3 end, and the germline J gene provides the missing end. The chain recombines TRBV26 with TRBJ2-5; D might be TRBD1 (5 bases). The ends were cut back, 2 bases at V and 3 bases at J, with 6 bases in the middle. Germline V gene lookup returns CDR1 KGHPV and CDR2 FQNQEV (reference sequence). This CDR3 comprises 13 residues. CDR3 DNA (partial): TGTGCCAGCAGTCTGGGACATCAAGACACCCAGTAC. This gives the protein CASSLGHQDTQY. In full, the CDR3 reads CASSLGHQDTQYF.

There are a few counts of this clone. Genes here carry mouse names. The CDR3 is cut off 1 residue early in the read; its end comes from the germline J gene. V and J are TRBV19 and TRBJ1-1, with D possibly being TRBD1 (5 bases). Germline values: CDR1 FNHDT, CDR2 SITEND (reference sequence). Trimming shortened V by 6 bases and J by 4 bases, and 7 bases separated the two germline ends. The length of the CDR3 is 11 residues. CDR3 residues: CASTQGTEVFF. The covered CDR3 bases are TGTGCCAGCACCCAGGGCACAGAAGTCTTC.